This passage covers 9 T cell receptor beta chains from one sample sequenced in a study of shared clonotypes between healthy human individuals. Profiling relied on immunoSEQ multiplex PCR, and the TCRdb table lists in-frame clones only, not all of them. Seen here are over 850,000 clones, 75% to 85% observed once, and the top ten hold under 0.65%. Sequenced input: memory CD4+ T cells from PBMCs. This sample's subset: CD45RA-negative fraction. All receptors come from a man between 18 and 29 years old in good health. Some clones in this sample may be carry-over from other donors' samples.

The chain carries TRBV18 and TRBJ2-2; tentatively, D is TRBD1 (6 bases). Trimming left V 2 bases short and J 3 bases short, with 10 bases between. CDR3 length: 15 residues. Germline CDR1 KGHSH, CDR2 LQKENI. This CDR3 is CASSPSQGYTGELFF. In DNA form, the CDR3 reads TGTGCCAGCTCACCAAGCCAGGGGTACACCGGGGAGCTGTTTTTT.

To note about this clone: The identical CDR3 is also encoded by other nucleotide sequences in the sample. The J gene is TRBJ2-1, the V gene TRBV11-2; tentatively, D is TRBD1 (6 bases). Trimming took 1 base from V and 0 from J, leaving 7 bases between them. The CDR3 loop spans 15 amino acids. Germline CDR1 is SGHAT and CDR2 is FQNNGV. Here the CDR3 DNA reads TGTGCCAGCAGCTTAGCAGGGGACTCCTACAATGAGCAGTTCTTC. Amino acids: CASSLAGDSYNEQFF.

The gene calls are TRBV6-5 and TRBJ2-2, with unresolved D. The V gene lost 5 bases and the J gene lost 4 bases, with 14 bases spanning the gap. The CDR3 spans 15 residues. The germline gives CDR1 MNHEY, CDR2 SVGAGI. CDR3 region: CASSSTGVLTGELFF. For the CDR3, the DNA is TGTGCCAGCAGTAGTACCGGAGTACTCACCGGGGAGCTGTTTTTT.

The gene calls are TRBV2 and TRBJ1-3; weak D call: TRBD1 (5 bases). Germline CDR1 reads SNHLY; CDR2 reads FYNNEI. The V gene lost 5 bases and the J gene lost 0 bases, with 14 bases spanning the gap. The CDR3 totals 16 residues. This chain's CDR3 is CASSFGHPSSGNTIYF. DNA of the CDR3: TGTGCCAGCAGTTTCGGACACCCAAGCTCTGGAAACACCATATATTTT.

This clone was seen many times. The identical CDR3 is also encoded by other nucleotide sequences in the sample. The chain joins TRBV9 to TRBJ2-2; 8 bases agree with TRBD2. The germline CDR1 and CDR2 sequences are SGDLS and YYNGEE. The CDR3 consists of 16 residues. With V trimmed by 0 bases and J by 8 bases, 9 bases remained unmatched. The CDR3 sequence: CASSVAPAGALGELFF. The CDR3, as DNA: TGTGCCAGCAGCGTAGCTCCAGCGGGAGCTTTGGGGGAGCTGTTTTTT.

V usage is TRBV19 and J usage is TRBJ2-6; 9 nucleotides line up with TRBD2. This CDR3 spans 20 amino acids. The V gene end was trimmed by 1 base and the J gene end by 4 bases; junction bases not matched to a gene: 14. Germline CDR1 is LNHDA and CDR2 is SQIVND (reference sequence). CDR3 sequence reads: CASSIVGNWREGLGANVLTF. The DNA for the CDR3 is TGTGCCAGTAGTATAGTGGGGAATTGGCGGGAGGGCCTAGGGGCCAACGTCCTGACTTTC.

This clone was recorded once. The chain uses TRBV2 and TRBJ1-2; tentatively, D is TRBD1 (6 bases). Germline CDR1 and CDR2: SNHLY and FYNNEI. Trimming pared 0 bases from V and 2 bases from J, leaving 16 bases between. The CDR3 sequence is 17 residues long. CDR3 nucleotides: TGTGCCAGCAGTGAAGCGAAAGGGGGGGTCCGGAACTATGGCTACACCTTC. Protein: CASSEAKGGVRNYGYTF. The full variable domain, rest sourced from reference TRBV2 and TRBJ1-2, is EPEVTQTPSHQVTQMGQEVILRCVPISNHLYFYWYRQILGQKVEFLVSFYNNEISEKSEIFDDQFSVERPDGSNFTLKIRSTKLEDSAMYFCASSEAKGGVRNYGYTFGSGTRLTVV.

The chain carries TRBV2 and TRBJ2-3; D uncertain. The CDR3 is 14 amino acids. The germline V and J ends were trimmed by 7 bases and 2 bases, with 13 bases remaining between them. CDR1 and CDR2 (germline): SNHLY, FYNNEI. CDR3 sequence (DNA): TGTGCCAGCATTGTCTCGTCCTTCACAGATACGCAGTATTTT. This sequence encodes CASIVSSFTDTQYF.

The chain recombines TRBV27 with TRBJ2-7; D is possibly TRBD1 or TRBD2 (5 bases each). Trimming stripped 6 bases from V and 9 bases from J, with 21 bases between. Germline V lookup: CDR1 MNHEY, CDR2 SMNVEV (reference sequence). This CDR3 has 14 residues. CDR3 loop: CASRLGRSAVRQYF. Here the CDR3 DNA reads TGTGCCAGCAGGTTGGGACGGTCCGCTGTTAGGCAGTACTTC.